Below, 31 T cell receptor beta chains from the same sample are listed, as sequenced in a study of shared clonotypes between healthy human individuals (dated by TCRdb to 2018 to 2020). Libraries were built with the immunoSEQ multiplex PCR assay. In TCRdb, the immuneACCESS table is reduced to in-frame sequences with V and J assigned. These tables do not hold every clone; where another copy was compared, an unresolved V gene accounts for under half, and the others remain unexplained. The sample table shows over a million clones, and approximately 80% are seen once. Approximately 0.5% of the sample is held by the ten biggest clonotypes. Sequencing was done on a sample of memory CD4+ T cells from PBMCs. Explained via the paper, the cell subset or site label denotes: CD45RA-negative fraction. These receptor sequences come from a man aged 18 to 30 in good health. Some clones in this sample may be carry-over from other donors' samples.

The V gene is TRBV28, the J gene TRBJ1-5; tentative D call: TRBD1 (5 bases). V gave up 2 bases and J gave up 4 bases, with 12 bases separating them. Germline loops: CDR1 MDHEN, CDR2 SYDVKM. The CDR3 has 15 amino acids. CDR3 sequence: CASSLNGGGNQPQHF. The CDR3 region has the DNA TGTGCCAGCAGTTTAAACGGGGGTGGGAATCAGCCCCAGCATTTT.

The V gene is TRBV4-1, the J gene TRBJ1-5; perhaps TRBD1 as D (5 bases). The V and J ends lost 3 bases and 1 base respectively, with 13 bases between them. CDR3 size: 16 residues. CDR1 and CDR2 (germline): MGHRA, YSYEKL. CDR3 sequence reads: CASSQPQGGSNQPQHF. The CDR3 coding sequence is TGCGCCAGCAGCCAGCCCCAGGGAGGCAGCAATCAGCCCCAGCATTTT.

The chain links TRBV5-6 to TRBJ1-3; D gene uncertain. Germline CDR1 SGHDT, CDR2 YYEEEE. Trimming removed 4 bases at V and 0 bases at J, with 11 bases between. The CDR3 is 15 residues long. The CDR3 region has the DNA TGTGCCAGCAGCACTCTAGGCGGCTCTGGAAACACCATATATTTT. It yields the protein CASSTLGGSGNTIYF.

Note on this clone: The identical CDR3 is also encoded by other nucleotide sequences in the sample. The chain links TRBV15 to TRBJ2-2, with 10 bases fitting TRBD2. Trimming took 0 bases from V and 2 from J; bases not matched to a gene: 0. Germline lookup yields CDR1 LNHNV and CDR2 YYDKDF (reference sequence). The CDR3 runs to 16 residues. The CDR3 protein is CATSRELAGNTGELFF. The CDR3 coding sequence is TGTGCCACCAGCAGAGAACTAGCGGGAAACACCGGGGAGCTGTTTTTT.

The gene calls are TRBV30 and TRBJ1-2; a weak D match, TRBD1 (5 bases). CDR3 length equals 14 residues. V was clipped by 4 bases and J by 2 bases, with 14 bases between them. Germline values: CDR1 GTSNPN, CDR2 SVGIG (reference sequence). The CDR3 DNA follows: TGTGCCTGGACCGGACACGGGTACAACTATGGCTACACCTTC. Residues: CAWTGHGYNYGYTF. Drawing the rest from reference TRBV30 and TRBJ1-2, the complete variable domain is SQTIHQWPATLVQPVGSPLSLECTVEGTSNPNLYWYRQAAGRGLQLLFYSVGIGQISSEVPQNLSASRPQDRQFILSSKKLLLSDSGFYLCAWTGHGYNYGYTFGSGTRLTVV.

Comments on this clone: Within the sample, other DNA sequences also encode this same CDR3. The chain carries TRBV29-1 and TRBJ2-5, with no clear D. Trimming removed 4 bases from V and 2 bases from J, with 8 bases in between. The CDR3 runs to 12 residues. From germline, CDR1 is SQVTM and CDR2 ANQGSEA. CDR3 sequence reads: CSVVGLQETQYF. CDR3 bases: TGCAGCGTTGTCGGGCTTCAAGAGACCCAGTACTTC.

The chain recombines TRBV14 with TRBJ2-7, with 7 nucleotides matching TRBD1. The CDR3 extends over 14 amino acids. V lost 4 bases to trimming and J lost 4 bases; unmatched junction nucleotides: 7. The germline V gene encodes CDR1 SGHDN and CDR2 FVKESK. The CDR3 nucleotides read TGTGCCAGCAGCCGAGACAGGGCGTTGTACGAGCAGTACTTC. Amino acid sequence: CASSRDRALYEQYF.

V gene TRBV5-1 combines with J gene TRBJ2-3; tentatively, D is TRBD2 (5 bases). Between the trimmed V and J ends, which lost 1 base and 4 bases, there was a span of 10 bases. There are 14 residues in the CDR3. The germline V gene has CDR1 SGHRS and CDR2 YFSETQ. CDR3 sequence (DNA): TGCGCCAGCAGCTTGAATAGCGCCCCAGATACGCAGTATTTT. It codes for CASSLNSAPDTQYF.

This sequence joins TRBV18 and TRBJ1-6; D perhaps matches TRBD1 (6 bases). From germline, CDR1 is KGHSH and CDR2 LQKENI. CDR3 length: 13 amino acids. V was cut by 6 bases and J by 4 bases, with 7 bases left in between. The CDR3 protein is CASSGQYNSPLHF. DNA of the CDR3: TGTGCCAGCTCGGGACAATATAATTCACCCCTCCACTTT. Full variable domain (outside the CDR3, taken from reference TRBV18 and TRBJ1-6): NAGVMQNPRHLVRRRGQEARLRCSPMKGHSHVYWYRQLPEEGLKFMVYLQKENIIDESGMPKERFSAEFPKEGPSILRIQQVVRGDSAAYFCASSGQYNSPLHFGNGTRLTVT.

The chain has TRBV6-6 and TRBJ1-2, with 7 positions matching TRBD1. The CDR3 has 14 amino acids. Trimming removed 5 bases from V and 0 bases from J; junction bases left unmatched: 3. Germline lookup yields CDR1 MNHNY and CDR2 SVGAGI (reference sequence). The CDR3 sequence: CASSPTGTNYGYTF. The CDR3 nucleotides are TGTGCCAGCAGTCCGACAGGGACTAACTATGGCTACACCTTC.

This clone was seen once. The chain recombines TRBV7-2 with TRBJ2-3, with TRBD2 identical over 12 bases. Trimming removed 1 base from V and 4 bases from J; junction bases left unmatched: 6. The CDR3 runs to 17 residues. CDR1 is SGHTA and CDR2 is FQGNSA in the germline V gene. The CDR3 bases are TGTGCCAGCAGCTTAGGGCTAGCGGGAGGGATAGCAGATACGCAGTATTTT. As protein: CASSLGLAGGIADTQYF.

The chain is built from TRBV6-1 and TRBJ1-1, with TRBD1 identical over 10 bases. The germline V gene has CDR1 MNHNS and CDR2 SASEGT. The CDR3 sequence is 14 residues long. The ends lost 8 bases at V and 11 bases at J; junction bases unmatched: 14. The CDR3 loop reads CASVRQGASVVAFF. CDR3 DNA sequence: TGTGCCAGCGTACGACAGGGGGCTTCCGTCGTTGCTTTCTTT.

With regard to this clone: Other DNA sequences of this sample code for an identical CDR3. The genes are TRBV5-1 and TRBJ2-5, with D possibly being TRBD1 or TRBD2 (5 bases each). Germline V gene sequence: CDR1 SGHRS, CDR2 YFSETQ. V gave up 0 bases and J gave up 3 bases, with 12 bases separating them. The CDR3 has 15 residues. CDR3 residues: CASSLAGTSEETQYF. The CDR3 DNA is TGCGCCAGCAGCTTGGCCGGGACCAGTGAAGAGACCCAGTACTTC.

The chain links TRBV6-4 to TRBJ2-1; TRBD2 agrees at 12 bases. The CDR3 consists of 14 residues. V dropped 6 bases and J dropped 12; count of bases not matched to a gene: 9. The V gene's germline CDR1 is MRHNA and CDR2 SNTAGT. The CDR3 DNA is TGTGCCAGCAGGAGACTAGCGGGAGAAGGTGGGCAGTTCTTC. It codes for CASRRLAGEGGQFF.

This clone was detected a few times. V usage is TRBV6-1 and J usage is TRBJ1-5, with 11 bases lining up with TRBD1. After removal of 6 bases from V and 7 bases from J, the junction contained 8 bases not matched to a gene. Germline values: CDR1 MNHNS, CDR2 SASEGT. The CDR3 sequence is 15 residues long. CDR3 bases: TGTGCCAGCAGGGGGGGACAGGGGGATGGCCAGCCCCAGCATTTT. Its translation: CASRGGQGDGQPQHF.

V usage is TRBV2 and J usage is TRBJ1-5; D unresolved. The CDR3 has 13 amino acids. Germline CDR1 and CDR2: SNHLY and FYNNEI. V lost 5 bases to trimming and J lost 8 bases, with 13 bases between them. The CDR3 protein is CASSWNIGEPQHF. The CDR3 DNA sequence: TGTGCCAGCAGTTGGAACATCGGTGAGCCCCAGCATTTT.

The chain carries TRBV18 and TRBJ1-4; TRBD1 agrees at 9 bases. Germline CDR1 and CDR2: KGHSH and LQKENI. V trimming: 3 bases; J trimming: 7 bases; junction bases outside the gene matches: 9. The CDR3 runs to 16 residues. In DNA, the CDR3 is TGTGCCAGCTCACCGACGAGGACAGGGGTTCTTGAAAAACTGTTTTTT. Translated, it gives CASSPTRTGVLEKLFF.

V is TRBV11-2 and J is TRBJ2-1; D may match TRBD1 or TRBD2 (5 bases each). Germline CDR1 is SGHAT and CDR2 is FQNNGV. V lost 0 bases and J 6 bases, leaving 12 bases between the germline ends. CDR3 length equals 15 residues. The chain's CDR3 is CASSLERVGGNEQFF. The CDR3, as DNA: TGTGCCAGCAGCTTAGAGCGGGTTGGGGGCAATGAGCAGTTCTTC.

This chain joins TRBV5-1 and TRBJ2-5, with D possibly matching TRBD1 (5 bases). CDR3 length equals 16 residues. Trimming shortened V by 0 bases and J by 7 bases, and 19 bases separated the two germline ends. Germline V gives CDR1 SGHRS, CDR2 YFSETQ. The CDR3 bases are TGCGCCAGCAGCTTGGAGGGTCCAGGGTCTTCTGGGACCCAGTACTTC. Amino acids: CASSLEGPGSSGTQYF.

The gene calls are TRBV5-6 and TRBJ2-1; TRBD1 agrees at 8 bases. Germline CDR1 and CDR2: SGHDT and YYEEEE. The CDR3 is 16 residues long. J gave up 3 bases and V 2 bases, and 7 bases lay outside the gene matches. The CDR3 loop reads CASSFQGATLYNEQFF. DNA for the CDR3: TGTGCCAGCAGCTTCCAGGGGGCTACTCTCTACAATGAGCAGTTCTTC.

J is TRBJ2-7 and V is TRBV28; TRBD2 might be the D (5 bases). This CDR3 region has 13 residues. V lost 10 bases, J lost 0 bases, and 13 bases lay in between. Germline CDR1 is MDHEN and CDR2 is SYDVKM. The CDR3 bases are TGTGCCACCTTCGAGCGGATCTCCTACGAGCAGTACTTC. It is translated as CATFERISYEQYF.

The J gene is TRBJ1-2, the V gene TRBV5-1, with 10 bases identical to TRBD1. This CDR3 contains 13 residues. V lost 4 bases to trimming and J lost 8 bases; unmatched junction nucleotides: 5. CDR1 is SGHRS and CDR2 is YFSETQ in the germline V gene. DNA of the CDR3: TGCGCCAGCAGCCCGCGGACAGGGGGAGGCTACACCTTC. It specifies CASSPRTGGGYTF.

The chain joins TRBV15 to TRBJ2-7; 10 bases match TRBD1. The V and J ends lost 3 bases and 5 bases, in that order; junction bases with no gene match: 7. The CDR3 has 15 amino acids. Germline V gives CDR1 LNHNV, CDR2 YYDKDF (reference sequence). Here the CDR3 reads CATSSSGTGDHEQYF. The CDR3 DNA reads TGTGCCACCAGCAGTTCCGGGACAGGGGACCACGAGCAGTACTTC.

The chain combines TRBV7-2 with TRBJ2-6; D may be TRBD1 or TRBD2 (5 bases each). Germline V lookup: CDR1 SGHTA, CDR2 FQGNSA. V lost 6 bases to trimming and J lost 1 base, with 10 bases between them. The CDR3 is made up of 15 amino acids. The CDR3: CASRRAGSGANVLTF. The CDR3 bases are TGTGCCAGCAGGCGGGCAGGGTCTGGGGCCAACGTCCTGACTTTC.

The chain links TRBV14 to TRBJ2-3, with a weak D call TRBD2 (6 bases). V dropped 1 base and J dropped 5 bases, with 13 bases sitting between them. The CDR3 spans 15 residues. From germline, CDR1 is SGHDN and CDR2 FVKESK. This CDR3 is CASSQGSGRGDTQYF. The CDR3 DNA reads as TGTGCCAGCAGCCAAGGAAGCGGGCGTGGAGATACGCAGTATTTT. Variable domain in full (rest from reference TRBV14 and TRBJ2-3): EAGVTQFPSHSVIEKGQTVTLRCDPISGHDNLYWYRRVMGKEIKFLLHFVKESKQDESGMPNNRFLAERTGGTYSTLKVQPAELEDSGVYFCASSQGSGRGDTQYFGPGTRLTVL.

This clone was picked up a small number of times. DNA of the CDR3: TGTGCCAGCAAATGGCAGGGGGGATCAAACACCGGGGAGCTGTTTTTT. Translating it yields CASKWQGGSNTGELFF. The V gene is TRBV2, the J gene TRBJ2-2; tentatively, D is TRBD1 (7 bases). CDR3 length: 16 amino acids. Germline CDR1 is SNHLY and CDR2 is FYNNEI. Trimming took off 7 bases at V and 2 bases at J, with 17 bases between the two ends.

This sequence joins TRBV21-1 and TRBJ1-3. TRBV21-1 is given as a pseudogene. The CDR3 contains 11 residues. The CDR3 nucleotides are TGTGCCAGCACCAGGAGGGACACCATATATTTT. This encodes CASTRRDTIYF.

V and J are TRBV2 and TRBJ2-1; D is unresolved. The germline gives CDR1 SNHLY, CDR2 FYNNEI. V dropped 3 bases and J dropped 2 bases, with 11 bases sitting between them. The CDR3 covers 15 residues. The CDR3 region is CASSDSRYTYNEQFF. The CDR3 nucleotides read TGTGCCAGCAGTGACTCGCGGTATACCTACAATGAGCAGTTCTTC.

The chain joins TRBV7-3 to TRBJ2-3, with 7 bases fitting TRBD2. V was pared by 0 bases and J by 0 bases, with 3 bases of the junction left unmatched. The CDR3 extends over 16 amino acids. CDR1 SGHTA and CDR2 FQGTGA come from the germline V gene. Here the CDR3 reads CASSLTRTSSTDTQYF. CDR3 coding DNA: TGTGCCAGCAGCTTAACGCGGACTAGTAGCACAGATACGCAGTATTTT.

V and J are TRBV5-4 and TRBJ1-2, with 7 bases identical to TRBD1. CDR1 and CDR2 (germline): SGHNT, YYREEE (reference sequence). The trim removed 4 bases at V and 7 bases at J, leaving 10 bases unmatched. The CDR3 extends over 14 amino acids. The CDR3: CASSPRDSLGGYTF. In nucleotides, the CDR3 is TGTGCCAGCAGCCCTAGGGACAGCTTGGGTGGCTACACCTTC.

In its sample, this clone was seen many times. The chain combines TRBV30 with TRBJ1-1; D may be TRBD1 (6 bases). Between the trimmed V and J ends, which lost 5 bases and 6 bases, there was a span of 13 bases. CDR1 is GTSNPN and CDR2 is SVGIG in the germline V gene (reference sequence). The CDR3 extends over 12 amino acids. The CDR3 DNA reads as TGTGCCTGGTCGGGGGGCCCCCCTGAAGCTTTCTTT. Protein product: CAWSGGPPEAFF.